One and the same sample provided the 16 T cell receptor beta chains below, sequenced in a study of vaccination and CD4 T cells after COVID-19. Treatment described: roughly ten-day PBMC culture with coronavirus spike peptide pools or control peptides (ViraFEST assay). Which antigens these TCRs recognize remains unknown. Researchers used the Oncomine TCR Beta short-read assay to sequence DNA from cultured CD4+ T cells. TCRdb independently ran MiXCR on the PCR reads; one entry per CDR3 protein. The sample has about 13,000 distinct CDR3 sequences; about two fifths are singletons. The specimen was CD4+ T cells from blood, cultured in vitro. All receptors derive from a human donor who had recovered from COVID-19.

The sample holds one count of this clonotype. The junction departs from germline at one end; a sequencing error may be responsible. The chain is built from TRBV20-1 and TRBJ1-5, with D maybe TRBD1 (5 bases). This CDR3 has 15 amino acids. Per the germline V gene, CDR1 is DFQATT and CDR2 is SNEGSKA (reference sequence). The CDR3 DNA follows: TGCAGTACTAGTCAGGGTTCTGTGAGCAATCAGCCCCAGCATTTT. This translates into CSTSQGSVSNQPQHF.

As regards this clonotype: At one end, the junction sequence differs from germline, possibly due to a read error. The chain employs TRBV6-4 and TRBJ2-3, with a tentative D call TRBD2 (6 bases). The CDR3 has 14 amino acids. Germline lookup yields CDR1 MRHNA and CDR2 SNTAGT. The CDR3 bases are TGTGCCAACAGTCCCGGGACTCATACAGATACGCAGTATTTT. Its protein product is CANSPGTHTDTQYF.

In its sample, this clonotype was seen a few times. V is TRBV25-1 and J is TRBJ2-5; D uncertain. V lost 4 bases to trimming and J lost 4 bases, with 4 bases between them. This CDR3 is built from 11 residues. Germline V lookup: CDR1 MGHDK, CDR2 SYGVNS. The CDR3 sequence is CASSVGETQYF. The CDR3 DNA is TGTGCCAGCAGTGTGGGAGAGACCCAGTACTTC. The entire variable domain, with the rest obtained from reference TRBV25-1 and TRBJ2-5, is as follows: EADIYQTPRYLVIGTGKKITLECSQTMGHDKMYWYQQDPGMELHLIHYSYGVNSTEKGDLSSESTVSRIRTEHFPLTLESARPSHTSQYLCASSVGETQYFGPGTRLLVL.

This clonotype occurred once. The junction shows a germline mismatch at one end, possibly a read error. The chain links TRBV7-2 to TRBJ1-5; D uncertain. The length of the CDR3 is 13 residues. The germline V gene encodes CDR1 SGHTA and CDR2 FQGNSA. CDR3 loop: CASGLRVHQPQHF. In DNA form, the CDR3 reads TGTGCCAGCGGCTTAAGGGTCCATCAGCCCCAGCATTTT.

The chain recombines TRBV20-1 with TRBJ2-3; D is undetermined. The CDR3 is 14 residues long. Germline V lookup: CDR1 DFQATT, CDR2 SNEGSKA (reference sequence). Trimming took 6 bases from V and 0 from J, leaving 13 bases between them. The CDR3 protein is CSAARTQSTDTQYF. DNA for the CDR3: TGCAGTGCGGCTAGGACCCAAAGCACAGATACGCAGTATTTT.

The V call is TRBV12-3 or TRBV12-4, the J call TRBJ1-2, with D maybe TRBD1 (6 bases). Trimming took off 2 bases at V and 7 bases at J, with 14 bases between the two ends. CDR3 length: 14 residues. CDR3 in DNA: TGTGCCAGCAGTTTATGGGGCGGGGGCCGTGGCTACACCTTC. Translated, it gives CASSLWGGGRGYTF.

V gene TRBV5-4 combines with J gene TRBJ2-7; D perhaps matches TRBD1 (6 bases). This CDR3 comprises 15 residues. The germline V gene has CDR1 SGHNT and CDR2 YYREEE (reference sequence). With 2 bases removed from V and 3 bases from J, the gap between germline ends came to 15 bases. The chain's CDR3 is CASSLGGPVSYEQYF. CDR3 DNA sequence: TGTGCCAGCAGCTTAGGGGGTCCGGTGAGCTACGAGCAGTACTTC.

In its sample, this clonotype was seen a few times. The chain combines TRBV7-9 with TRBJ1-2; no reliable D call. Germline CDR1 reads SEHNR; CDR2 reads FQNEAQ (reference sequence). V was clipped by 4 bases and J by 2 bases, with 11 bases between them. This CDR3 region has 14 residues. The CDR3 DNA is TGTGCCAGCAGCTCGCTCTCCAAGAACTATGGCTACACCTTC. Its protein product is CASSSLSKNYGYTF. Using reference TRBV7-9 and TRBJ1-2 for the parts outside the CDR3, the full variable domain is DTGVSQNPRHKITKRGQNVTFRCDPISEHNRLYWYRQTLGQGPEFLTYFQNEAQLEKSRLLSDRFSAERPKGSFSTLEIQRTEQGDSAMYLCASSSLSKNYGYTFGSGTRLTVV.

The chain combines TRBV7-9 with TRBJ2-1, with 12 bases lining up with TRBD2. Per germline, CDR1 SEHNR and CDR2 FQNEAQ (reference sequence). The CDR3 runs 16 residues. The junction had 4 bases not matched to a gene; V was cut back by 4 bases and J by 3 bases. CDR3 region: CASSSRTSGIYNEQFF. CDR3 DNA: TGTGCCAGCAGCTCCCGGACTAGCGGGATCTACAATGAGCAGTTCTTC. The entire variable domain, with the rest obtained from reference TRBV7-9 and TRBJ2-1, is as follows: DTGVSQNPRHKITKRGQNVTFRCDPISEHNRLYWYRQTLGQGPEFLTYFQNEAQLEKSRLLSDRFSAERPKGSFSTLEIQRTEQGDSAMYLCASSSRTSGIYNEQFFGPGTRLTVL.

The chain uses TRBV20-1 and TRBJ1-4, with 11 bases lining up with TRBD1. Per germline, CDR1 DFQATT and CDR2 SNEGSKA (reference sequence). The CDR3 totals 12 residues. Here the CDR3 DNA reads TGCAGCTCCGGGACAGGGGGTGAAAAACTGTTTTTT. It is translated as CSSGTGGEKLFF.

The V gene is TRBV20-1, the J gene TRBJ1-2, with 7 bases that match TRBD1. With V trimmed by 6 bases and J by 3 bases, 10 bases remained unmatched. CDR1 and CDR2 (germline): DFQATT, SNEGSKA (reference sequence). CDR3 size: 14 residues. The CDR3 region is CSADIRDRDYGYTF. CDR3 DNA: TGCAGTGCCGACATCCGGGACAGAGACTATGGCTACACCTTC.

Here the CDR3 reads CASTVGAGFNTEAFF. CDR3 coding DNA: TGTGCCAGCACCGTCGGGGCGGGGTTTAACACTGAAGCTTTCTTT. The chain links TRBV28 to TRBJ1-1, with a possible D match to TRBD1 (5 bases). The CDR3 loop spans 15 amino acids. V was pared by 7 bases and J by 2 bases, with 17 bases between. Germline CDR1 is MDHEN and CDR2 is SYDVKM.

This clonotype turned up a few times. The CDR3 sequence is CASKPDGRGGSQPQHF. Here the CDR3 DNA reads TGTGCCAGTAAACCCGATGGGAGAGGGGGCAGTCAGCCCCAGCATTTT. This rearrangement joins TRBV19 to TRBJ1-5; 7 positions agree with TRBD1. Germline values: CDR1 LNHDA, CDR2 SQIVND (reference sequence). This CDR3 has 16 residues. J gave up 6 bases and V 7 bases, and 15 bases lay outside the gene matches.

The chain employs TRBV3-1 and TRBJ1-1; D is possibly TRBD1 (5 bases). The V end lost 4 bases, the J end lost 1 base, and 13 bases lay between the germline ends. Germline CDR1 is LGHDT and CDR2 is YNNKEL (reference sequence). This CDR3 has 15 amino acids. The CDR3 sequence is CASSRYPGTNTEAFF. CDR3 nucleotide sequence: TGTGCCAGCAGCCGATACCCAGGGACGAACACTGAAGCTTTCTTT.

V and J are TRBV9 and TRBJ2-7; D is perhaps TRBD2 (5 bases). Per germline, CDR1 SGDLS and CDR2 YYNGEE. With 2 bases removed from V and 3 bases from J, the gap between germline ends came to 15 bases. This CDR3 is 15 amino acids long. CDR3 sequence: CASSVHAGPDYEQYF. The CDR3 region has the DNA TGTGCCAGCAGCGTCCACGCGGGCCCGGACTACGAGCAGTACTTC.

The rearrangement uses TRBV30 and TRBJ2-6, with D possibly matching TRBD1 (5 bases). Germline lookup yields CDR1 GTSNPN and CDR2 SVGIG (reference sequence). The germline V and J ends were trimmed by 2 bases and 1 base, with 9 bases remaining between them. This CDR3 has 15 amino acids. The DNA for the CDR3 is TGTGCCTGGAGTATCAGGACATCTGGGGCCAACGTCCTGACTTTC. Amino acids: CAWSIRTSGANVLTF.